This section outlines one T cell receptor (beta chain) sequence together with its context. The data stem from a study of blood T cell repertoires in COVID-19. Looking at the study overall: The cDNA or gDNA used as material had been derived from T cells, B-cell-depleted T cells, or PBMCs.

V was cut by 6 bases and J by 8 bases, with 13 bases left in between. This CDR3 is 12 amino acids long. Germline values: CDR1 MDHEN, CDR2 SYDVKM. The repertoire was sequenced with immunoSEQ multiplex PCR; TCRdb's copy has only in-frame clones and lacks some. The profile shows about 480,000 clones, around 90% of them singletons. Grouping used clinical history reported by participants in a survey and questionnaire. This clonotype was obtained from a woman aged 18 to 35 with acute COVID-19. The chain employs TRBV28 and TRBJ1-2, with D maybe TRBD1 (6 bases). The sequenced material came from PBMCs or T cells enriched from blood (not recorded which). CDR3: CASSPTGYGYTF. For the CDR3, the DNA is TGTGCCAGCAGCCCGACAGGCTACGGCTACACCTTC.